One and the same sample provided the 23 T cell receptor beta chains below, sequenced in a study of T cell clonality in common variable immunodeficiency. The protocol was immunoSEQ multiplex PCR, while the TCRdb copy is restricted to in-frame clones and leaves out a portion. The record shows 30,000 to 40,000 clones for this sample, with no singletons present. Input material: peripheral blood mononuclear cells. These receptors came from a person between 18 and 75 years old in good health.

This clone was seen many times. The read finishes 3 residues shy of the CDR3 end, and the germline J gene is used to complete it. The chain recombines TRBV20-1 with TRBJ2-7; D is perhaps TRBD1 (6 bases). The ends were cut back, 2 bases at V and 4 bases at J, with 15 bases in the middle. The CDR3 covers 14 residues. Germline V gene data show CDR1 as DFQATT and CDR2 as SNEGSKA (reference sequence). The covered CDR3 bases are TGCAGTGCTAGATTTCTAGACAGGAGGTACGAG. This gives the protein CSARFLDRRYE. In full, the CDR3 is CSARFLDRRYEQYF.

This clone was seen ten or more times. The observed sequence ends 3 residues before the CDR3 terminus, with the missing tail filled in from the germline J gene. In the same sample, other DNA sequences code for this CDR3. The rearrangement joins TRBV30 to TRBJ2-1; maybe TRBD1 (6 bases). V was pared by 5 bases and J by 9 bases, with 17 bases between. In germline, CDR1 is GTSNPN, CDR2 SVGIG (reference sequence). The CDR3 length is 13 residues. The DNA read from the CDR3 is TGTGCCTGGGAGCGTAACAGGGCGGGTGAG. This translates into CAWERNRAGE. The CDR3 as a whole reads CAWERNRAGEQFF.

This clone was picked up many times. The read comes to an end 3 residues before the CDR3 does, leaving the germline J gene to fill in the end. The chain has TRBV5-1 and TRBJ2-5; 12 bases fit TRBD1. The CDR3 runs to 14 residues. The germline V gene encodes CDR1 SGHRS and CDR2 YFSETQ. The V and J ends lost 4 bases and 5 bases, in that order; junction bases with no gene match: 3. This CDR3 reads CASSGTGGLETQYF. CDR3 DNA, as far as it was read: TGCGCCAGCAGCGGGACAGGGGGCTTGGAGACC.

This clone was detected ten times or more. CDR3 in amino acids: CSAKSIGGGANTGELFF. The DNA read from the CDR3 is TGCAGTGCCAAAAGTATCGGCGGAGGCGCGAACACCGGGGAG. V is TRBV20-1 and J is TRBJ2-2; possibly TRBD2 for D (5 bases). The read is 3 residues too short to cover the CDR3 end, so that end is filled in from the germline J gene. This CDR3 region has 17 residues. V shed 6 bases and J shed 0 bases, with 20 bases lying between them. Per germline, CDR1 DFQATT and CDR2 SNEGSKA (reference sequence).

This clone appeared many times. The observed sequence ends 3 residues before the CDR3 terminus, with the missing tail filled in from the germline J gene. The chain carries TRBV18 and TRBJ2-1; 9 bases map to TRBD2. The CDR3 sequence is 15 residues long. Germline-derived CDR1 and CDR2 are KGHSH and LQKENI. V trimming: 3 bases; J trimming: 5 bases; junction bases outside the gene matches: 5. CDR3 sequence: CASSPQGTSNNEQFF. The sequenced CDR3 bases are TGTGCCAGCTCACCTCAGGGGACTAGCAACAATGAG.

The sample holds many counts of this clone. The DNA ends 3 residues before the CDR3 does, and the rest of the CDR3 is filled in from the germline J gene. V and J are TRBV7-2 and TRBJ2-3, with TRBD1 as a possible D gene (6 bases). The CDR3 is 14 amino acids. The V end lost 3 bases, the J end lost 0 bases, and 7 bases lay between the germline ends. Per germline, CDR1 SGHTA and CDR2 FQGNSA. CDR3: CASSFGGSTDTQYF. The DNA read from the CDR3 is TGTGCCAGCAGCTTTGGGGGCAGCACAGATACG.

This clone appeared many times. The read terminates 3 residues before the CDR3 end, so the remaining end is supplied by the germline J gene. V is TRBV2 and J is TRBJ2-7; weak D call: TRBD2 (6 bases). Trimming stripped 5 bases from V and 5 bases from J, with 13 bases between. The CDR3 has 13 amino acids. Germline V lookup: CDR1 SNHLY, CDR2 FYNNEI. The covered CDR3 bases are TGTGCCAGCAGTTCCCTAGCGTTCCACGAG. Translation: CASSSLAFHE. The complete CDR3 protein is CASSSLAFHEQYF.

The sample holds many counts of this clone. The read ends 3 residues early relative to the CDR3; the germline J gene fills the gap. The rearrangement links TRBV30 to TRBJ1-1; TRBD1 is a possible D gene (5 bases). Germline CDR1 GTSNPN, CDR2 SVGIG (reference sequence). The CDR3 contains 15 residues. The CDR3 reads CAWSGGPDSGSKAFF. CDR3 DNA (partial): TGTGCCTGGAGTGGAGGCCCCGACAGTGGCAGCAAA.

This clone has ten or more counts. The sequence runs out 3 residues before the end of the CDR3; the remainder is reconstructed from the germline J gene. This chain links TRBV6-1 with TRBJ1-1, with 7 bases fitting TRBD1. V lost 2 bases and J lost 1; bases outside the gene matches: 10. The CDR3 totals 17 residues. Germline CDR1 and CDR2: MNHNS and SASEGT. The CDR3: CASSESLTGTANTEAFF. The part of the CDR3 DNA that was read is TGTGCCAGCAGTGAATCCCTAACCGGGACAGCGAACACTGAA.

This clone was counted many times. Coverage ceases 3 residues before the CDR3 finishes, and the germline J gene fills in the end. The chain links TRBV14 to TRBJ1-1; tentatively, D is TRBD1 (5 bases). Germline CDR1 is SGHDN and CDR2 is FVKESK. The CDR3 has 14 amino acids. The V end lost 4 bases, the J end lost 4 bases, and 13 bases lay between the germline ends. The CDR3 reads CASSPFNGATEAFF. Incomplete CDR3 DNA: TGTGCCAGCAGCCCATTTAATGGGGCCACTGAA.

This clone was counted many times. From the germline J gene comes the end of the CDR3, since the read stops 3 residues before it. The chain recombines TRBV10-3 with TRBJ2-1; 10 nucleotides line up with TRBD1. With 4 bases clipped from V and 7 bases from J, the junction kept 7 bases outside the gene matches. The V gene's germline CDR1 is ENHRY and CDR2 SYGVKD. The CDR3 covers 15 residues. CDR3 region: CAISGGQGLGNEQFF. Incomplete CDR3 DNA: TGTGCCATCAGTGGGGGACAGGGGCTGGGAAATGAG.

This clone was counted ten times or more. The sequence runs out 3 residues before the end of the CDR3; the remainder is reconstructed from the germline J gene. V gene TRBV19 combines with J gene TRBJ2-5; 11 bases align to TRBD2. The CDR3 spans 15 residues. Germline V gene data show CDR1 as LNHDA and CDR2 as SQIVND (reference sequence). J lost 4 bases, V lost 6 bases, and 7 bases had no gene match. Partial CDR3 DNA: TGTGCCAGTAGGACCGAACTAGCGGGAGTAGAGACC. Translation gives CASRTELAGVET. The whole CDR3 sequence is CASRTELAGVETQYF.

This clone was detected many times. The missing CDR3 end, 3 residues past where the read stops, is filled in from the germline J gene. The V gene is TRBV19, the J gene TRBJ2-7, with 8 bases identical to TRBD2. V shed 7 bases and J 0 bases; nucleotides not matched to a gene: 5. Germline V gene sequence: CDR1 LNHDA, CDR2 SQIVND (reference sequence). This CDR3 is built from 14 residues. The CDR3 is CASMAGGASYEQYF. Partial CDR3 DNA: TGTGCCAGTATGGCGGGAGGCGCCTCCTACGAG.

This clone was detected many times. The read ends 3 residues early relative to the CDR3; the germline J gene fills the gap. The gene calls are TRBV10-3 and TRBJ2-1; D unclear. The germline gives CDR1 ENHRY, CDR2 SYGVKD. V was shortened by 2 bases and J by 5 bases, with 10 bases between the two germline ends. This CDR3 contains 14 residues. The CDR3 protein is CAISEDGGHNEQFF. The sequenced part of the CDR3 DNA is TGTGCCATCAGTGAGGATGGCGGCCACAATGAG.

Many counts were recorded for this clone. The read is 3 residues too short to cover the CDR3 end, so that end is filled in from the germline J gene. The V call is TRBV7-3, the J call TRBJ2-1; TRBD2 matches 7 bases. This CDR3 spans 13 amino acids. V lost 5 bases, J lost 9 bases, and 7 bases stayed unmatched. CDR1 is SGHTA and CDR2 is FQGTGA in the germline V gene. CDR3 DNA (partial): TGTGCCAGCAGCACAGAGCGGGGCGGTGAG. Encoded protein: CASSTERGGE. The complete CDR3 reads CASSTERGGEQFF.

This clone was seen at least ten times. The read comes to an end 3 residues before the CDR3 does, leaving the germline J gene to fill in the end. The chain uses TRBV18 and TRBJ1-5; 8 bases line up with TRBD1. The CDR3 contains 14 residues. V was clipped by 6 bases and J by 6 bases; unmatched bases: 7. The germline V gene encodes CDR1 KGHSH and CDR2 LQKENI. Partial CDR3 DNA: TGTGCCAGCTCTCTTGGGACAGGAATTCAGCCC. As protein: CASSLGTGIQP. The full CDR3 sequence reads CASSLGTGIQPQHF.

This clone came up a few times. The read gets to within 3 residues of the CDR3 end, and the germline J gene fills in the rest. The J gene is TRBJ2-2, the V gene TRBV2, with D perhaps being TRBD1 or TRBD2 (5 bases each). The germline V gene has CDR1 SNHLY and CDR2 FYNNEI. CDR3 length equals 15 residues. The CDR3: CASSEEGSANEKLFF. CDR3 DNA, as far as it was read: TGTGCCAGCAGTGAAGAGGGGAGCGCTAATGAAAAG.

On this clone: The read ends 3 residues before the CDR3 terminus; that terminus is restored from the germline J gene. The V and J genes are TRBV11-1 and TRBJ2-5; D is unresolved. CDR3 length equals 12 residues. V gave up 3 bases and J gave up 7 bases, with 9 bases separating them. The germline V gene has CDR1 SGHAT and CDR2 FQDESV (reference sequence). The covered CDR3 bases are TGTGCCAGCAGCTTGGTAGATGGGACC. It specifies CASSLVDGT. The whole CDR3 sequence reads CASSLVDGTQYF.

This clone was observed many times. The read ends 3 residues before the CDR3 terminus; that terminus is restored from the germline J gene. The gene calls are TRBV6-4 and TRBJ2-1; 8 bases match TRBD2. The CDR3 has 15 residues. CDR1 is MRHNA, CDR2 SNTAGT, per germline. V lost 4 bases, J lost 2 bases, and 4 bases stayed unmatched. The CDR3 reads CASSGTSGTYNEQFF. The CDR3 DNA, read in part, is TGTGCCAGCAGTGGCACTAGCGGTACCTACAATGAG.

This clone was detected ten times or more. The read comes to an end 3 residues before the CDR3 does, leaving the germline J gene to fill in the end. The V and J genes are TRBV29-1 and TRBJ1-2; 7 positions match TRBD1. V gave up 5 bases and J gave up 6 bases; unmatched junction bases: 3. Germline CDR1 and CDR2: SQVTM and ANQGSEA. The CDR3 has 11 amino acids. Here the CDR3 reads CSVQQGNGYTF. Incomplete CDR3 DNA: TGCAGCGTTCAACAGGGGAATGGC.

This clone was detected ten times or more. The read gets to within 3 residues of the CDR3 end, and the germline J gene fills in the rest. V is TRBV19 and J is TRBJ2-3, with D possibly TRBD2 on 5 matching bases. The CDR3 contains 16 residues. CDR1 and CDR2 (germline): LNHDA, SQIVND (reference sequence). The V end was cut by 3 bases, the J end by 2 bases, with 15 bases between. The DNA read from the CDR3 is TGTGCCAGTAGTATCGCTGTGAGAGCGGACACAGATACG. This codes for CASSIAVRADTDT. The CDR3 reads in full as CASSIAVRADTDTQYF.

This clone was counted many times. The CDR3 is cut off 3 residues early in the read; its end comes from the germline J gene. The chain links TRBV18 to TRBJ2-1; 8 bases agree with TRBD2. V was pared by 6 bases and J by 6 bases, with 4 bases of the junction left unmatched. The CDR3 has 13 residues. The germline CDR1 and CDR2 sequences are KGHSH and LQKENI. The DNA read from the CDR3 is TGTGCCAGCTCCTCCGGGACTAGCAATGAG. As protein: CASSSGTSNE. In full, the CDR3 is CASSSGTSNEQFF. The full variable domain, with the rest looked up from reference TRBV18 and TRBJ2-1, is NAGVMQNPRHLVRRRGQEARLRCSPMKGHSHVYWYRQLPEEGLKFMVYLQKENIIDESGMPKERFSAEFPKEGPSILRIQQVVRGDSAAYFCASSSGTSNEQFFGPGTRLTVL.

This clone appeared many times. The DNA ends 3 residues before the CDR3 does, and the rest of the CDR3 is filled in from the germline J gene. V usage is TRBV20-1 and J usage is TRBJ2-7; D possibly corresponds to TRBD1 (6 bases). The germline V gene has CDR1 DFQATT and CDR2 SNEGSKA (reference sequence). The CDR3 length is 13 residues. Trimming cost V 7 bases and J 3 bases, with 16 bases left between them. The sequenced CDR3 bases are TGCAGTGTCAGGGGACCTGGACTCTACGAG. This sequence encodes CSVRGPGLYE. The CDR3 in full is CSVRGPGLYEQYF.